This T cell receptor (beta chain) was captured in a study of T cell changes during pregnancy in multiple sclerosis. This clone was seen just once. Clones were sequenced by immunoSEQ multiplex PCR, and TCRdb holds only the in-frame ones, with some missing. The data contain under 85,000 clones, roughly nine tenths of them singletons. The germline CDR1 and CDR2 sequences are GTSNPN and SVGIG (reference sequence). V was pared by 3 bases and J by 1 base, with 16 bases between. The length of the CDR3 is 16 residues. The sample was CD4+ T cells from peripheral blood mononuclear cells, taken in the third trimester of pregnancy. The sequence came from a female donor in good health, enrolled as a control in a pregnancy study. The V gene is TRBV30, the J gene TRBJ1-3; D gene uncertain. The CDR3 sequence: CAWSPGAIYSGNTIYF. CDR3 DNA: TGTGCCTGGAGCCCCGGAGCGATTTATTCTGGAAACACCATATATTTT.